Each of the 10 T cell receptor delta chains below was sequenced from the same sample in a study of γδ T cells in repeated Plasmodium falciparum infection (dated by TCRdb to the early 2020s). For bulk TCR repertoire analysis, Vgamma9/Vdelta2+ and Vdelta2-negative gammadelta T cell populations were isolated by flow sorting from peripheral blood mononuclear cells. Library method: multiplex PCR. Sequencer: Illumina MiSeq. Identical DNA sequences were merged into single rows after TCRdb reprocessed the public reads with CATT. The sample includes 50,000 to 60,000 delta-chain clones, with roughly 2% observed a single time. About 24% of the sample is taken by the ten largest. Specimen: gamma-delta T cells from blood. The receptors here all came from a pool of human donors (malaria-infected and uninfected, not separated).

To note about this clone: For this DNA, TCRdb reports the protein of a much larger clone, which diverges at residue 3, most likely from a read error; the protein presented here is translated directly from the DNA. The genes are TRDV1 and TRDJ1; the D gene is possibly TRDD3 (6 bases). TCRdb lists no J gene, so it was determined here by aligning the DNA to germline. The CDR3 contains 20 residues. Germline V lookup: CDR1 TSWWSYY, CDR2 QGS. The CDR3 region is CAPGEQWPCGRGLWNDKLIF. In nucleotides, the CDR3 is TGTGCTCCTGGGGAACAATGGCCGTGTGGGAGGGGCCTATGGAACGATAAACTCATCTTT.

J is TRDJ1 and V is TRDV1, with TRDD3 matching over 11 bases. V lost 1 base and J lost 0; bases outside the gene matches: 25. CDR1 and CDR2 from the germline V gene are TSWWSYY and QGS. There are 24 residues in the CDR3. The CDR3 region is CALGEPSPVRTLWGIQPYTDKLIF. Here the CDR3 DNA reads TGTGCTCTTGGGGAACCCTCCCCAGTCCGTACTCTCTGGGGGATACAGCCATACACCGATAAACTCATCTTT.

This clone was detected a few times. A read error likely explains why the TCRdb protein, taken from a much larger clone, differs from this DNA's translation at residue 9; the protein shown is translated from the DNA. The chain carries TRDV2 and TRDJ3, with no clear D. Here the J gene came from matching the DNA to germline, since TCRdb omits it. The CDR3 length is 21 residues. The ends were cut back, 1 base at V and 0 bases at J, with 21 bases in the middle. Germline V gene lookup returns CDR1 GEAIGNYY and CDR2 EKD. The CDR3 sequence: CACDTKWVARLSSWDTRQMFF. CDR3 bases: TGTGCCTGTGACACAAAGTGGGTCGCTAGACTAAGCTCCTGGGACACCCGACAGATGTTTTTC.

Turning to this clone: This DNA's translation and the protein TCRdb lists, from a much larger clone, do not match at residue 9, likely due to a read error; the protein shown is translated from the DNA. CDR3 residues: CALGGAHFPLGIRRTDKLIF. The CDR3 DNA is TGTGCTCTTGGGGGAGCCCACTTTCCGCTGGGGATACGACGGACCGATAAACTCATCTTT. This rearrangement joins TRDV1 to TRDJ1; TRDD3 matches 9 bases. V shed 4 bases, J shed 2 bases, and the junction held 20 bases outside the gene matches. The germline V gene has CDR1 TSWWSYY and CDR2 QGS. The CDR3 totals 20 residues.

In its sample, this clone was seen many times. Given a far larger clone just one base away, this is likely a sequencing read error. At the DNA level, this CDR3 is encoded by other sequences in the same sample as well. The chain couples TRDV1 to TRDJ2; 7 nucleotides align to TRDD3. CDR1 and CDR2 from the germline V gene are TSWWSYY and QGS. The CDR3 has 24 amino acids. The CDR3 DNA reads as TGTGCCCTTGGGAAGCGTTTGGCAATACTTTTCAAACTCCTTGGGGATATGTCGACAGCACAACTCTTCTTT. Translating gives CALGKRLAILFKLLGDMSTAQLFF.

This clone has just a few counts. A far larger clone is one base from this, pointing to a likely read error. The rearrangement joins TRDV1 to TRDJ1, with D maybe TRDD3 (9 bases). Assignment of the J gene here rests on matching the DNA to germline, because TCRdb gives none. Trimming pared 0 bases from V and 0 bases from J, leaving 59 bases between. This CDR3 is built from 32 residues. In germline, CDR1 is TSWWSYY, CDR2 QGS. This CDR3 reads CALGELQLPTMRVLGIRERASLEYLYTDKLIF. The CDR3 coding sequence is TGTGCTCTTGGGGAACTACAACTTCCTACTATGAGGGTGTTGGGGATACGCGAGAGGGCAAGTCTAGAGTACTTGTACACCGATAAACTCATCTTT.

This clone came up a few times. TCRdb lists the protein of a much larger clone for this DNA, which differs at residue 19, so this is likely a read error; the protein given here is translated from the DNA itself. Here the V gene is TRDV1, but the J gene went uncalled; whether TRDD3, the table's D call, matches the DNA was not checked. CDR1 is TSWWSYY, CDR2 QGS, per germline. The CDR3 totals 20 residues. CDR3 DNA: TGTGCTCTTGGGGAATTGGGCCCTTACTGGGGGATACCCAATCCCGATAAACTCACCTTT. Its protein product is CALGELGPYWGIPNPDKLTF.

On this clone: This likely came from a read error, as a far larger clone is one base away. This specimen includes other DNA sequences encoding the same CDR3. This chain joins TRDV2 and TRDJ3; 8 nucleotides agree with TRDD3. No J gene is reported in TCRdb; it was inferred here by comparing the DNA with germline. The CDR3 is 20 amino acids. Looked up from germline, CDR1 is GEAIGNYY and CDR2 is EKD. The DNA for the CDR3 is TGTGCCTGTGACATTTTACTGGGGGTCCCTGGGCCCTGGGATACCCGACAGATGTTTTTC. As protein: CACDILLGVPGPWDTRQMFF.

This clone was seen only a few times. It is likely a read error: a sequence one base away is far more abundant. At the DNA level, this CDR3 is encoded by other sequences in the same sample as well. J is TRDJ1 and V is TRDV2; TRDD3 matches 11 bases. TCRdb does not report a J gene; here it was assigned by matching the DNA to germline references. Germline CDR1 reads GEAIGNYY; CDR2 reads EKD. V was pared by 1 base and J by 0 bases, with 27 bases of the junction left unmatched. CDR3 length: 24 amino acids. The DNA for the CDR3 is TGTGCCTGTGACACTGTTATCCCTTACTCAGACTGGGGGATAGGAACGAATTACACCGATAAACTCATCTTT. This encodes CACDTVIPYSDWGIGTNYTDKLIF.

The table lists this clone with a few counts. This rearrangement joins TRDV1 to TRDJ1, with a weak D call TRDD3 (6 bases). TCRdb supplies no J gene; here it was assigned by aligning the nucleotide sequence to germline. The CDR3 extends over 18 amino acids. Germline assignment: CDR1 TSWWSYY and CDR2 QGS. The ends were cut back, 0 bases at V and 7 bases at J, with 24 bases in the middle. CDR3 loop: CALGELNLRPPGGPKLIF. CDR3 DNA: TGTGCTCTTGGGGAACTTAACCTGCGACCCCCCGGGGGACCTAAACTCATCTTT.